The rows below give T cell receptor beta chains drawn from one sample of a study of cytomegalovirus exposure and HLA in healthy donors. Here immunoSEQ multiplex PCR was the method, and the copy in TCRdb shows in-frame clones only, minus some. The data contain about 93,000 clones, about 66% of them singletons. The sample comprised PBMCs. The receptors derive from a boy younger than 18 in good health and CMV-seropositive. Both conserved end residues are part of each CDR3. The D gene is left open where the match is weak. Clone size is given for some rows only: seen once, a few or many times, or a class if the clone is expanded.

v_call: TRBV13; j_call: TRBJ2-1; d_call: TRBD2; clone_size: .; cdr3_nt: TGTGCCAGCAGCCTAACTAGCGGGGCGGAGCAGTTCTTC; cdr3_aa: CASSLTSGAEQFF
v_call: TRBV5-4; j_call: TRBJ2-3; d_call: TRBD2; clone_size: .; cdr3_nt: TGTGCCAGCAGCTTGGGGACTAGCGGGATTGATACGCAGTATTTT; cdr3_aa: CASSLGTSGIDTQYF
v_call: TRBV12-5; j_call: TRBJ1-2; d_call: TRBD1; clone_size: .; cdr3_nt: TGTGCTAGTGGTTTGGTATTGACAGGGCGTGGCTACACCTTC; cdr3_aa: CASGLVLTGRGYTF
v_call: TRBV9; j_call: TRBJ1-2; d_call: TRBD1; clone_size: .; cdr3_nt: TGTGCCAGCAGCGCCGCGACAGGGAACTATGGCTACACCTTC; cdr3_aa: CASSAATGNYGYTF
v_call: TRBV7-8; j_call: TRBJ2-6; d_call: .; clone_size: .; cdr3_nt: TGTGCCAGCAGCCTTGGACAGATCTACTCTGGGGCCAACGTCCTGACTTTC; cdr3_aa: CASSLGQIYSGANVLTF
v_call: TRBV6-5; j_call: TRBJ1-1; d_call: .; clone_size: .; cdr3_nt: TGTGCCAGCAGTTACGAGGCCGATGCTGAAGCTTTCTTT; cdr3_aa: CASSYEADAEAFF
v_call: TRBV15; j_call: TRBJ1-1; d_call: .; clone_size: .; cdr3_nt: TGTGCCACCAGCAGTGTCGTCAGGGGAACCTCGAACACTGAAGCTTTCTTT; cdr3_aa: CATSSVVRGTSNTEAFF
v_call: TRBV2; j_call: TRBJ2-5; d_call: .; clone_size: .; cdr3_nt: TGTGCCAGCAGTGACCTAGTTCGCCAAGAGACCCAGTACTTC; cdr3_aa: CASSDLVRQETQYF
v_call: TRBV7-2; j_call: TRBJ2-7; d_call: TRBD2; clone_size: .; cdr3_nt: TGTGCCAGCAGCTTTGACTCCGGGACTAGCGGGAGTAAAGAGCAGTACTTC; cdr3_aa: CASSFDSGTSGSKEQYF
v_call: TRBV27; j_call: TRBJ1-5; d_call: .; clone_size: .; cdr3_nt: TGTGCCAGCAGTTTAACACCGAACGCGGCTCAGCCCCAGCATTTT; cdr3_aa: CASSLTPNAAQPQHF
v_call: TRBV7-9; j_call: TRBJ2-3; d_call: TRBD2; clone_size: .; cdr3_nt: TGTGCCAGCAGTATGCGGGGGGACGTCACAGATACGCAGTATTTT; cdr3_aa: CASSMRGDVTDTQYF
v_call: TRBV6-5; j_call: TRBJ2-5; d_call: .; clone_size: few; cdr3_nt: TGTGCCAGCAGTAACAGGTGGGCGGAGACCCAGTACTTC; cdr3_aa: CASSNRWAETQYF